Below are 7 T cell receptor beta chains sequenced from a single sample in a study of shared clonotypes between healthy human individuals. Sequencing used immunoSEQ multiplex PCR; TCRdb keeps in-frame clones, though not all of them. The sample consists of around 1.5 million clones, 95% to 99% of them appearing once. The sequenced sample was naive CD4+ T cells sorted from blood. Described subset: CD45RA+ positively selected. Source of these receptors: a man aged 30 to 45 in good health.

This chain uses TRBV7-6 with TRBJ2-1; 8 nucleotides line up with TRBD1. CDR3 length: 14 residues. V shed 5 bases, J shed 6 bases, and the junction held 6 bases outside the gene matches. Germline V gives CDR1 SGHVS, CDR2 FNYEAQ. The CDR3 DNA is TGTGCCAGCAGCGTCGACAGGGGAATCAATGAGCAGTTCTTC. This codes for CASSVDRGINEQFF.

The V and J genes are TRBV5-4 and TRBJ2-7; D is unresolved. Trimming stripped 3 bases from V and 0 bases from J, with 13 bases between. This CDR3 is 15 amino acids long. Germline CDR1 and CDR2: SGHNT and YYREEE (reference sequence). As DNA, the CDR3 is TGTGCCAGCAGCTCAGTAGGACGTAGCTCCTACGAGCAGTACTTC. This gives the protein CASSSVGRSSYEQYF.

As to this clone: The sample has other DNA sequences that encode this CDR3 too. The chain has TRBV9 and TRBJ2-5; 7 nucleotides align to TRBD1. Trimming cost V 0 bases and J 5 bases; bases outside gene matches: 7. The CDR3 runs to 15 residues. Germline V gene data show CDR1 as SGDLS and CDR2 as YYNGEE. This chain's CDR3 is CASSVASGRGETQYF. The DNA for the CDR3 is TGTGCCAGCAGCGTAGCTTCGGGCAGGGGGGAGACCCAGTACTTC.

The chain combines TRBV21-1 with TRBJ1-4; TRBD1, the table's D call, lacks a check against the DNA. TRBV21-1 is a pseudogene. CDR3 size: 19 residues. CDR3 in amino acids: CASSKVRPGLTATNEKLFF. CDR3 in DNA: TGTGCCAGCAGCAAAGTAAGACCAGGATTGACAGCAACTAATGAAAAACTGTTTTTT.

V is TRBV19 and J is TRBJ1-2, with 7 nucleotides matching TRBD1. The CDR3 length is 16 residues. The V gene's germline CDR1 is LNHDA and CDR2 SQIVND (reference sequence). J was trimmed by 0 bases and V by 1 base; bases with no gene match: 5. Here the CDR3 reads CASSIGRDSSNYGYTF. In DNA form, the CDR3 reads TGTGCCAGTAGTATAGGCCGGGACAGTTCTAACTATGGCTACACCTTC.

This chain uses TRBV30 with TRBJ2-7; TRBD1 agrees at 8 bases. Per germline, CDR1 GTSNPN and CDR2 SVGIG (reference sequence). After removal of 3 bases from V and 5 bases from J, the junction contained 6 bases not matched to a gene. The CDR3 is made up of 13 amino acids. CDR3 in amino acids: CAWSPRGLDEQYF. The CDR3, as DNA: TGTGCCTGGAGCCCCAGGGGGCTCGACGAGCAGTACTTC.

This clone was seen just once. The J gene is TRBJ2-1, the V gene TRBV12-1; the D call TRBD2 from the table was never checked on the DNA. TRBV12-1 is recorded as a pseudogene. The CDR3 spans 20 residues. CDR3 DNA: TGTGCCAGCAGCTTTGCGTGGACTAGCGGGAGGGTAAGCTCCTACAATGAGCAGTTCTTC. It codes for CASSFAWTSGRVSSYNEQFF.